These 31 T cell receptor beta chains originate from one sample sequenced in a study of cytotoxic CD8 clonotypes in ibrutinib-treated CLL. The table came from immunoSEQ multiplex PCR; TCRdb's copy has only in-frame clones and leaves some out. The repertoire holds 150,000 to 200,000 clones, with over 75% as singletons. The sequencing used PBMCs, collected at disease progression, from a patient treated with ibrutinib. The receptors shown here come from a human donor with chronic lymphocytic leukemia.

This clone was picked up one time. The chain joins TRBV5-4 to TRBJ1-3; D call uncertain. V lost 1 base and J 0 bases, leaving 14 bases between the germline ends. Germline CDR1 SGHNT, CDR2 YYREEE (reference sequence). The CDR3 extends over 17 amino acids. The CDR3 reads CASSLNPPGTSGNTIYF. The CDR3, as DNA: TGTGCCAGCAGCTTGAACCCTCCAGGTACCTCTGGAAACACCATATATTTT. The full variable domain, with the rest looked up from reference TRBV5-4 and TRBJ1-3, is ETGVTQSPTHLIKTRGQQVTLRCSSQSGHNTVSWYQQALGQGPQFIFQYYREEENGRGNFPPRFSGLQFPNYSSELNVNALELDDSALYLCASSLNPPGTSGNTIYFGEGSWLTVV.

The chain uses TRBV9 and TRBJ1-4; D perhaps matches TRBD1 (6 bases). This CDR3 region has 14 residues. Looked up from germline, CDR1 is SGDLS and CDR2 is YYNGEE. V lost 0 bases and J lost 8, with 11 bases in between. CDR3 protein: CASSVGGGGEKLFF. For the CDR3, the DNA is TGTGCCAGCAGCGTAGGTGGTGGGGGCGAAAAACTGTTTTTT.

CDR3 loop: CASSPPGQTNTEAFF. In nucleotides, the CDR3 is TGTGCCAGCTCACCGCCGGGACAGACGAACACTGAAGCTTTCTTT. The chain recombines TRBV18 with TRBJ1-1; 7 bases align to TRBD1. In germline, CDR1 is KGHSH, CDR2 LQKENI. V trimming: 3 bases; J trimming: 1 base; junction bases outside the gene matches: 5. The CDR3 spans 15 residues. The full variable domain, completed using reference TRBV18 and TRBJ1-1, is NAGVMQNPRHLVRRRGQEARLRCSPMKGHSHVYWYRQLPEEGLKFMVYLQKENIIDESGMPKERFSAEFPKEGPSILRIQQVVRGDSAAYFCASSPPGQTNTEAFFGQGTRLTVV.

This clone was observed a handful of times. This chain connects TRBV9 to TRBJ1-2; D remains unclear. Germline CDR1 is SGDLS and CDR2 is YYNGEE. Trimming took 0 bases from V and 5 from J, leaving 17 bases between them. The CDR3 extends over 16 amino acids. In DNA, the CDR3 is TGTGCCAGCAGCGTAGTAACTCATAGCACCACTTATGGCTACACCTTC. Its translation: CASSVVTHSTTYGYTF. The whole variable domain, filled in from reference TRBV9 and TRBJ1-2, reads DSGVTQTPKHLITATGQRVTLRCSPRSGDLSVYWYQQSLDQGLQFLIQYYNGEERAKGNILERFSAQQFPDLHSELNLSSLELGDSALYFCASSVVTHSTTYGYTFGSGTRLTVV.

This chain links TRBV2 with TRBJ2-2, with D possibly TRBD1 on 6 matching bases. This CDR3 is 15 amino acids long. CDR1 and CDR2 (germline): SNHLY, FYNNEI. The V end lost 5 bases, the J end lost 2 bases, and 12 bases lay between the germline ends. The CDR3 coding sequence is TGTGCCAGCAGTTTCAACAGGGTTAACACCGGGGAGCTGTTTTTT. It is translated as CASSFNRVNTGELFF.

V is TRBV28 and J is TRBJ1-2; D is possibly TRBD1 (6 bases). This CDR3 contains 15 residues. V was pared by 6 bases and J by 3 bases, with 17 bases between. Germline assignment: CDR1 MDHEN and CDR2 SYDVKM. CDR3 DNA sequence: TGTGCCAGCAGCACCCGGGGGGGGCCGTACTATGGCTACACCTTC. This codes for CASSTRGGPYYGYTF.

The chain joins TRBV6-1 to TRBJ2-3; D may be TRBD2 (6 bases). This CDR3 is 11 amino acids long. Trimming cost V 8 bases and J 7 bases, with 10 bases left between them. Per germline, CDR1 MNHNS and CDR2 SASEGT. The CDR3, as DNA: TGTGCCAGCCGCGGGATTTATACGCAGTATTTT. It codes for CASRGIYTQYF.

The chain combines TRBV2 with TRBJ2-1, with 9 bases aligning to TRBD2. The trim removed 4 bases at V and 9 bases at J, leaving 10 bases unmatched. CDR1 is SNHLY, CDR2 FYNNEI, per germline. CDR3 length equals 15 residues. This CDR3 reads CASSVGVAGVTEQFF. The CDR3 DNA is TGTGCCAGCAGTGTTGGTGTAGCGGGAGTGACTGAGCAGTTCTTC. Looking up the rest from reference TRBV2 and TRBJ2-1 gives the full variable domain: EPEVTQTPSHQVTQMGQEVILRCVPISNHLYFYWYRQILGQKVEFLVSFYNNEISEKSEIFDDQFSVERPDGSNFTLKIRSTKLEDSAMYFCASSVGVAGVTEQFFGPGTRLTVL.

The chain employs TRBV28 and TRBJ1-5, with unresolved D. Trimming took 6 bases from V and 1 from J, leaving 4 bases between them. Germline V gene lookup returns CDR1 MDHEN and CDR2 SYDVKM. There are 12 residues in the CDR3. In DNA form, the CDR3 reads TGTGCCAGCAGGGGGAGCAATCAGCCCCAGCATTTT. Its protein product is CASRGSNQPQHF.

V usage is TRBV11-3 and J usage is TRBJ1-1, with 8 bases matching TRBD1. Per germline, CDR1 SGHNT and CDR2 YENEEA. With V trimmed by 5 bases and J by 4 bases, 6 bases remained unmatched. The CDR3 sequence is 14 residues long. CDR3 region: CASSAQGAGTEAFF. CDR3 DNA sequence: TGTGCCAGCAGCGCTCAGGGGGCTGGCACTGAAGCTTTCTTT.

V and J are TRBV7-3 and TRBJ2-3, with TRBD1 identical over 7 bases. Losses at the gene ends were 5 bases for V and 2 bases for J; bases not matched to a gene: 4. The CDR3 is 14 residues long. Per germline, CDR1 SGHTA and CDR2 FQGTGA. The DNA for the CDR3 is TGTGCCAGCAGCGGTGGGACAGCCACAGATACGCAGTATTTT. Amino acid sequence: CASSGGTATDTQYF.

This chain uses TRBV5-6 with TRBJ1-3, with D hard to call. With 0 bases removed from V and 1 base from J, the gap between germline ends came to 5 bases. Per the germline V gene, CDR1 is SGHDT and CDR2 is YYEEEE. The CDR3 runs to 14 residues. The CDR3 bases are TGTGCCAGCAGCTTGGTGGGTTCTGGAAACACCATATATTTT. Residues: CASSLVGSGNTIYF.

CDR3 DNA sequence: TGTGCCAGTAGTATCACTTCTAGCGGGGGGTGGTACAATGAGCAGTTCTTC. Translating gives CASSITSSGGWYNEQFF. The rearrangement links TRBV19 to TRBJ2-1; TRBD2 matches at 11 bases. V shed 3 bases and J 4 bases; nucleotides not matched to a gene: 8. Germline CDR1 LNHDA, CDR2 SQIVND (reference sequence). CDR3 length: 17 residues.

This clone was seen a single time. The CDR3 sequence is CASSQLSSYNEQFF. CDR3 bases: TGTGCCAGCAGCCAGTTAAGCTCCTACAATGAGCAGTTCTTC. The chain joins TRBV14 to TRBJ2-1; the D is unclear. The CDR3 length is 14 residues. Per the germline V gene, CDR1 is SGHDN and CDR2 is FVKESK. Trimming shortened V by 3 bases and J by 0 bases, and 6 bases separated the two germline ends.

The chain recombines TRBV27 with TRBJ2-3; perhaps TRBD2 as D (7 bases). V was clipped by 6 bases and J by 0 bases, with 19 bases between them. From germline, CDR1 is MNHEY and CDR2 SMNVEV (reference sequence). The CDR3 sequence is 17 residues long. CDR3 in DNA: TGTGCCAGCAGCCCTAACAGGGACTACCAGAGCACAGATACGCAGTATTTT. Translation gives CASSPNRDYQSTDTQYF.

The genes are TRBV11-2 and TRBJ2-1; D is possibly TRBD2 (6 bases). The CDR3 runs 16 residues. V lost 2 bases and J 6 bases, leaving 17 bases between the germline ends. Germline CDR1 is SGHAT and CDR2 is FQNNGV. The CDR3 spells CASSLFTRGGLNEQFF. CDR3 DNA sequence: TGTGCCAGCAGCTTATTTACCCGGGGAGGTCTCAATGAGCAGTTCTTC.

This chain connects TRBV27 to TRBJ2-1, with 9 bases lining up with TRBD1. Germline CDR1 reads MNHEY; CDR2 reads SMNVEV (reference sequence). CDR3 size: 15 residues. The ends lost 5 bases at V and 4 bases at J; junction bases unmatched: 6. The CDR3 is CASSNWDRDYNEQFF. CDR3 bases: TGTGCCAGCAGTAACTGGGACAGGGATTACAATGAGCAGTTCTTC.

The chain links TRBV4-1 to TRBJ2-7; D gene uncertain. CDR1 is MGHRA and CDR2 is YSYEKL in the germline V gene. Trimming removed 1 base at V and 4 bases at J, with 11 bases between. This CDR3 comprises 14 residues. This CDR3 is CASSQVPPFYEQYF. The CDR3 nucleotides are TGCGCCAGCAGCCAAGTTCCTCCTTTTTACGAGCAGTACTTC.

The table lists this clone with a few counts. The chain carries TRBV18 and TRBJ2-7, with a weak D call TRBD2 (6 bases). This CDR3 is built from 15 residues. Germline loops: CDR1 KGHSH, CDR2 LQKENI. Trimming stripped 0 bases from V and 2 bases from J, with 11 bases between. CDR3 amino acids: CASSPPDGLTYEQYF. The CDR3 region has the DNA TGTGCCAGCTCACCACCCGACGGACTAACCTACGAGCAGTACTTC.

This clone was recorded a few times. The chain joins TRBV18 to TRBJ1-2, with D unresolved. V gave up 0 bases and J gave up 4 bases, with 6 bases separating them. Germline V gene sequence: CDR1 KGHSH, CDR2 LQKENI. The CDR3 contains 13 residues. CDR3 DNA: TGTGCCAGCTCACCACCAGGGTCCTATGGCTACACCTTC. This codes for CASSPPGSYGYTF.

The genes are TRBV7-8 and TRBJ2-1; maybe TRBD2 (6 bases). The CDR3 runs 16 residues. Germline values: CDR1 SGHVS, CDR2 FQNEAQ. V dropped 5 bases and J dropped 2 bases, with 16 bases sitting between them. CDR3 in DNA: TGTGCCAGCAGCCACGACACCGGGAGCCCCTACAATGAGCAGTTCTTC. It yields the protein CASSHDTGSPYNEQFF.

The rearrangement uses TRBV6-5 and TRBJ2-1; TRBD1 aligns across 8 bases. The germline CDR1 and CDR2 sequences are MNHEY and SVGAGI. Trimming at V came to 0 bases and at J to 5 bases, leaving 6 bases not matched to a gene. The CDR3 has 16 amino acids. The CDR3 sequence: CASSYSTGATNNEQFF. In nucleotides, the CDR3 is TGTGCCAGCAGTTACTCGACAGGGGCAACAAACAATGAGCAGTTCTTC.

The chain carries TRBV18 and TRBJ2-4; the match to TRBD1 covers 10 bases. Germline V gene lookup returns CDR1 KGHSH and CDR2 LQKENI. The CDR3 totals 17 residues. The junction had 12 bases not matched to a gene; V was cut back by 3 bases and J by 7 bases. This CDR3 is CASSPGTGALSGNIQYF. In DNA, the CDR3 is TGTGCCAGCTCACCCGGGACAGGGGCGCTGAGCGGCAACATTCAGTACTTC.

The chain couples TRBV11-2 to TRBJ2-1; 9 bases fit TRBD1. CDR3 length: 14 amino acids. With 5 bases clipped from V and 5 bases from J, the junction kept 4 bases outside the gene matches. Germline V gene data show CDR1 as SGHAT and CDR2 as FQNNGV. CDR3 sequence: CASSRDRAHNEQFF. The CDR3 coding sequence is TGTGCCAGCAGCCGGGACAGGGCCCACAATGAGCAGTTCTTC.

CDR3 residues: CASSATGNYGYTF. The CDR3 region has the DNA TGTGCCAGCAGCGCGACAGGGAACTATGGCTACACCTTC. The chain couples TRBV7-3 to TRBJ1-2; 7 positions match TRBD1. CDR1 is SGHTA and CDR2 is FQGTGA in the germline V gene. V lost 5 bases, J lost 2 bases, and 2 bases stayed unmatched. The CDR3 covers 13 residues.

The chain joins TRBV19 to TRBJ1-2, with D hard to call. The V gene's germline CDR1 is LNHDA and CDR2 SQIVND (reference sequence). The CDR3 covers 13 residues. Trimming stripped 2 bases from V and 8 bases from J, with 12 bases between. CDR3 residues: CASSISGVRGYTF. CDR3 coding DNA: TGTGCCAGTAGTATATCCGGGGTACGGGGCTACACCTTC.

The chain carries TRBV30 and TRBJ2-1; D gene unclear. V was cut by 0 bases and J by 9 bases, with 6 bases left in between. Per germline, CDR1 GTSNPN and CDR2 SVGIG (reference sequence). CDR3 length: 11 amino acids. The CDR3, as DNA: TGTGCCTGGAGTGTTGCGAGTGAGCAGTTCTTC. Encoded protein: CAWSVASEQFF.

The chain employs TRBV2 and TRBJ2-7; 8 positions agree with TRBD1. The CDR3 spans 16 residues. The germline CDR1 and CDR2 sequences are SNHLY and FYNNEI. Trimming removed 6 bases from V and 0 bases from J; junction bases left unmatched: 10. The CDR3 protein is CASRRTGGLSSYEQYF. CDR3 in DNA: TGTGCCAGCAGGCGAACAGGGGGTCTAAGCTCCTACGAGCAGTACTTC.

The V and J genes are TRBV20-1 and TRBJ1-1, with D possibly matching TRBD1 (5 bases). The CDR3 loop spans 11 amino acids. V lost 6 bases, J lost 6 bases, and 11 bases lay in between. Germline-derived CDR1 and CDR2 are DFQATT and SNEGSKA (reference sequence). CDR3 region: CSADRGSEAFF. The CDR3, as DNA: TGCAGTGCCGACCGGGGGTCTGAAGCTTTCTTT.

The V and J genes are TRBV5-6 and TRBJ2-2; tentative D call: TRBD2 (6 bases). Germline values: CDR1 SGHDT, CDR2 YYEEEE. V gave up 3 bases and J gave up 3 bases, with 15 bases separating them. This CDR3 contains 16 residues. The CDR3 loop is CASSSPPGLYTGELFF. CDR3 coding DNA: TGTGCCAGCAGCTCACCCCCGGGACTCTACACCGGGGAGCTGTTTTTT.

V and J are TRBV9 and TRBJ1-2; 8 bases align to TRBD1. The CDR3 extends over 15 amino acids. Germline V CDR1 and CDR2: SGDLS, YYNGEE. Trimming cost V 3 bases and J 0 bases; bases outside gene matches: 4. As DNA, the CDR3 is TGTGCCAGCAGCGCTCGGACAGGGCCTAACTATGGCTACACCTTC. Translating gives CASSARTGPNYGYTF.